Following are 24 T cell receptor beta chains from one sample sequenced in a study of blood T cell repertoires in COVID-19. Some clones are missing from TCRdb's copy, which holds only in-frame ones; the method was immunoSEQ multiplex PCR. Of roughly 320,000 clones listed, roughly 85% are singletons. The sequenced sample consisted of peripheral blood. Source of these receptors: a human donor in a cohort sampled during active COVID-19.

The chain uses TRBV7-8 and TRBJ1-1; D is possibly TRBD1 (5 bases). The V end lost 5 bases, the J end lost 4 bases, and 17 bases lay between the germline ends. This CDR3 has 15 residues. Germline-derived CDR1 and CDR2 are SGHVS and FQNEAQ. In nucleotides, the CDR3 is TGTGCCAGCAGCCTAGACGGGGGATTGGTCACTGAAGCTTTCTTT. Encoded protein: CASSLDGGLVTEAFF.

The genes are TRBV3-1 (or the pseudogene TRBV3-2) and TRBJ2-4, with TRBD1 as a possible D gene (6 bases). The CDR3 contains 18 residues. V shed 0 bases and J shed 1 base, with 16 bases lying between them. Germline CDR1 and CDR2: LGHDT and YNNKEL (reference sequence). The CDR3: CASSQEPGAWGAKNIQYF. The CDR3 coding sequence is TGTGCCAGCAGCCAAGAACCAGGGGCATGGGGGGCCAAAAACATTCAGTACTTC.

The chain recombines TRBV6-6 with TRBJ1-3; 7 bases align to TRBD1. The CDR3 consists of 15 residues. Germline V gene sequence: CDR1 MNHNY, CDR2 SVGAGI (reference sequence). The trim removed 7 bases at V and 0 bases at J, leaving 6 bases unmatched. The CDR3 DNA reads TGTGCCAGCATCGAACAGGGGAACTCTGGAAACACCATATATTTT. This gives the protein CASIEQGNSGNTIYF.

The rearrangement links TRBV27 to TRBJ1-1; D is undetermined. Trimming took off 1 base at V and 4 bases at J, with 13 bases between the two ends. Germline CDR1 reads MNHEY; CDR2 reads SMNVEV (reference sequence). CDR3 size: 15 residues. In DNA, the CDR3 is TGTGCCAGCAGTTTATGGGCAGCTCACGGCACTGAAGCTTTCTTT. It translates to CASSLWAAHGTEAFF.

About this clone itself: Germline and junction disagree at one end, which may indicate a read error. The chain recombines TRBV5-4 with TRBJ2-3, with 13 bases lining up with TRBD2. CDR3 length: 16 residues. Germline values: CDR1 SGHNT, CDR2 YYREEE (reference sequence). CDR3: CASSLGLAGPTDTQYF. The CDR3 DNA reads as TGTGCCAGCAGTTTGGGACTAGCGGGACCCACAGATACGCAGTATTTT.

This chain uses TRBV12-5 with TRBJ1-2; 9 bases agree with TRBD1. This CDR3 has 14 residues. The germline CDR1 and CDR2 sequences are LGHNT and FRNRAP. Losses at the gene ends were 7 bases for V and 1 base for J; bases not matched to a gene: 4. DNA for the CDR3: TGTGCTAGTGCCCCGGGACAGGGTAACTATGGCTACACCTTC. Protein product: CASAPGQGNYGYTF. The variable domain in full, completed from reference TRBV12-5 and TRBJ1-2, reads DARVTQTPRHKVTEMGQEVTMRCQPILGHNTVFWYRQTMMQGLELLAYFRNRAPLDDSGMPKDRFSAEMPDATLATLKIQPSEPRDSAVYFCASAPGQGNYGYTFGSGTRLTVV.

This sequence joins TRBV4-1 and TRBJ1-4; D unclear. This CDR3 spans 16 amino acids. V was trimmed by 1 base and J by 2 bases, leaving 11 bases between them. Germline V gives CDR1 MGHRA, CDR2 YSYEKL. DNA for the CDR3: TGCGCCAGCAGCCAAGGATCCTCGGGGACTAATGAAAAACTGTTTTTT. It is translated as CASSQGSSGTNEKLFF.

This clone appeared many times. The chain employs TRBV5-1 and TRBJ1-3; D is perhaps TRBD1 (6 bases). The CDR3 sequence is 17 residues long. Germline lookup yields CDR1 SGHRS and CDR2 YFSETQ. Trimming left V 5 bases short and J 0 bases short, with 18 bases between. The CDR3 sequence is CASSFRAQGHSGNTIYF. The CDR3 DNA reads TGCGCCAGCAGTTTTAGGGCACAGGGCCACTCTGGAAACACCATATATTTT.

The chain joins TRBV7-3 to TRBJ2-2, with TRBD1 as a possible D gene (6 bases). The CDR3 consists of 17 residues. The ends were cut back, 1 base at V and 2 bases at J, with 14 bases in the middle. CDR1 and CDR2 (germline): SGHTA, FQGTGA. The CDR3 sequence: CASSLKSGGQNTGELFF. In nucleotides, the CDR3 is TGTGCCAGCAGCTTAAAAAGTGGGGGACAAAACACCGGGGAGCTGTTTTTT.

V and J are TRBV4-2 and TRBJ2-5; the match to TRBD1 covers 10 bases. The trim removed 5 bases at V and 5 bases at J, leaving 5 bases unmatched. In germline, CDR1 is LGHNA, CDR2 YNFKEQ. This CDR3 is 14 amino acids long. The DNA of the CDR3 is TGTGCCAGCAGCGTGGGACAGGGGAGCGAGACCCAGTACTTC. This codes for CASSVGQGSETQYF.

The chain has TRBV10-1 and TRBJ2-1; 10 positions agree with TRBD2. V gave up 5 bases and J gave up 7 bases; unmatched junction bases: 8. CDR3 length: 15 residues. Germline CDR1 is WNHNN and CDR2 is SYGVQD (reference sequence). The CDR3 region is CASSLTSGVLNEQFF. The CDR3 coding sequence is TGCGCCAGCAGTTTAACTAGCGGGGTGCTAAATGAGCAGTTCTTC.

The chain combines TRBV5-1 with TRBJ2-3; TRBD2 aligns across 8 bases. J was trimmed by 2 bases and V by 4 bases; bases with no gene match: 9. Germline V CDR1 and CDR2: SGHRS, YFSETQ. The CDR3 has 16 residues. CDR3 sequence reads: CASSEEAGANTDTQYF. For the CDR3, the DNA is TGCGCCAGCAGCGAAGAAGCGGGGGCCAACACAGATACGCAGTATTTT. The full variable domain, its missing parts supplied by reference TRBV5-1 and TRBJ2-3, is KAGVTQTPRYLIKTRGQQVTLSCSPISGHRSVSWYQQTPGQGLQFLFEYFSETQRNKGNFPGRFSGRQFSNSRSEMNVSTLELGDSALYLCASSEEAGANTDTQYFGPGTRLTVL.

This clone has a handful of counts. The rearrangement links TRBV19 to TRBJ2-3; perhaps TRBD2 as D (6 bases). Germline loops: CDR1 LNHDA, CDR2 SQIVND (reference sequence). This CDR3 is built from 15 residues. The V gene lost 5 bases and the J gene lost 2 bases, with 14 bases spanning the gap. CDR3 in DNA: TGTGCCAGTAGTTTCCGTCGCGGGATCACAGATACGCAGTATTTT. Its translation is CASSFRRGITDTQYF.

The chain recombines TRBV24-1 with TRBJ1-5; D is possibly TRBD1 (5 bases). The CDR3 length is 16 residues. From germline, CDR1 is KGHDR and CDR2 SFDVKD. Trimming left V 9 bases short and J 0 bases short, with 17 bases between. CDR3 DNA sequence: TGTGCCACCGCTTCGGGGGACTGGGGTAGCAATCAGCCCCAGCATTTT. This encodes CATASGDWGSNQPQHF.

V usage is TRBV14 and J usage is TRBJ1-5; maybe TRBD1 (6 bases). In germline, CDR1 is SGHDN, CDR2 FVKESK. V lost 2 bases and J 4 bases, leaving 6 bases between the germline ends. The CDR3 has 13 amino acids. CDR3 region: CASSQTGNQPQHF. The CDR3 DNA sequence: TGTGCCAGCAGCCAAACAGGGAATCAGCCCCAGCATTTT.

This sequence joins TRBV18 and TRBJ1-2; TRBD1 aligns across 8 bases. Germline-derived CDR1 and CDR2 are KGHSH and LQKENI. The J segment lost 5 bases and the V segment lost 4 bases, leaving 9 bases of the junction unmatched. The CDR3 is 15 amino acids. CDR3 nucleotide sequence: TGTGCCAGCTCACGATCACAGGGGGAGCCGTATGGCTACACCTTC. Protein product: CASSRSQGEPYGYTF. Combining the CDR3 with reference TRBV18 and TRBJ1-2 gives the whole variable domain NAGVMQNPRHLVRRRGQEARLRCSPMKGHSHVYWYRQLPEEGLKFMVYLQKENIIDESGMPKERFSAEFPKEGPSILRIQQVVRGDSAAYFCASSRSQGEPYGYTFGSGTRLTVV.

V gene TRBV20-1 combines with J gene TRBJ1-1, with D possibly matching TRBD1 (6 bases). V gave up 3 bases and J gave up 1 base, with 15 bases separating them. Germline V gene lookup returns CDR1 DFQATT and CDR2 SNEGSKA (reference sequence). The CDR3 totals 15 residues. The CDR3 DNA reads as TGCAGTGCTAGTGACATGCAGGGGAGGAACACTGAAGCTTTCTTT. It codes for CSASDMQGRNTEAFF.

The chain carries TRBV5-6 and TRBJ1-5; 7 bases match TRBD1. Germline assignment: CDR1 SGHDT and CDR2 YYEEEE. Trimming took 0 bases from V and 5 from J; bases not matched to a gene: 2. CDR3 length: 14 residues. This CDR3 reads CASSLGQGHQPQHF. Written as DNA, the CDR3 is TGTGCCAGCAGCTTGGGACAGGGACATCAGCCCCAGCATTTT.

This chain uses TRBV19 with TRBJ1-1; 8 bases are shared with TRBD1. The germline V gene has CDR1 LNHDA and CDR2 SQIVND (reference sequence). The CDR3 has 15 residues. V was clipped by 1 base and J by 4 bases; unmatched bases: 5. CDR3 sequence (DNA): TGTGCCAGTAGTATAGGTTACAGGGGGGGCACTGAAGCTTTCTTT. Translated, it gives CASSIGYRGGTEAFF.

The chain carries TRBV2 and TRBJ2-3; 8 nucleotides line up with TRBD2. Trimming took 3 bases from V and 3 from J; bases not matched to a gene: 2. Germline-derived CDR1 and CDR2 are SNHLY and FYNNEI. The CDR3 spans 14 residues. The CDR3 reads CASSEGLGTDTQYF. As DNA, the CDR3 is TGTGCCAGCAGTGAGGGACTAGGAACAGATACGCAGTATTTT.

This chain connects TRBV5-1 to TRBJ1-2, with unresolved D. Per germline, CDR1 SGHRS and CDR2 YFSETQ. V lost 3 bases and J lost 5, with 8 bases in between. The CDR3 is 12 amino acids. The CDR3 loop reads CASSSGLYGYTF. Here the CDR3 DNA reads TGCGCCAGCAGCTCTGGACTTTATGGCTACACCTTC.

The chain employs TRBV29-1 and TRBJ1-1, with 7 bases identical to TRBD1. The CDR3 is 16 amino acids. Germline values: CDR1 SQVTM, CDR2 ANQGSEA. Germline trimming cut 6 bases from V and 5 bases from J; bases unmatched to any gene: 18. The CDR3 loop reads CSVGTTGKAGGTEAFF. The CDR3 nucleotides are TGCAGCGTGGGTACGACAGGGAAGGCCGGTGGTACTGAAGCTTTCTTT.

The chain links TRBV2 to TRBJ1-3; 8 bases line up with TRBD1. This CDR3 region has 14 residues. Germline assignment: CDR1 SNHLY and CDR2 FYNNEI. Unmatched junction bases numbered 2, after V lost 5 bases and J lost 2 bases. The CDR3 nucleotides are TGTGCCAGCAGTCTGACAGGGGCTGGAAACACCATATATTTT. It is translated as CASSLTGAGNTIYF.

This sequence joins TRBV24-1 and TRBJ2-1; 8 nucleotides agree with TRBD1. This CDR3 region has 13 residues. Per germline, CDR1 KGHDR and CDR2 SFDVKD. J lost 8 bases, V lost 9 bases, and 8 bases had no gene match. CDR3: CATRRDRFDEQFF. The CDR3 nucleotides are TGTGCCACCCGGAGGGACAGGTTTGATGAGCAGTTCTTC.